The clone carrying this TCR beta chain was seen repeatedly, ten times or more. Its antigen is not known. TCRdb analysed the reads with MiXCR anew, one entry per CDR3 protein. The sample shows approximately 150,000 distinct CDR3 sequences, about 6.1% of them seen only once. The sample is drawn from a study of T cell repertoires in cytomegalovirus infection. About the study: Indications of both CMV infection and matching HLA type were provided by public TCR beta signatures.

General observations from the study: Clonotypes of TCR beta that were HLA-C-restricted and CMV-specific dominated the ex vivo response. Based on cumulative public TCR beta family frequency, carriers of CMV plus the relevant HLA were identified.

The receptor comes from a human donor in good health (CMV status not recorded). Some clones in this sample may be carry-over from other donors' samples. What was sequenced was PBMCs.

The CDR3 spells CASSLPQGWGNEQFF. DNA of the CDR3: TGTGCCAGCAGCTTACCACAGGGATGGGGCAATGAGCAGTTCTTC. The V call is TRBV7-9, the J call TRBJ2-1; tentative D call: TRBD1 (6 bases). The length of the CDR3 is 15 residues. V was cut by 2 bases and J by 6 bases, with 14 bases left in between. Germline CDR1 reads SEHNR; CDR2 reads FQNEAQ (reference sequence).